This TCR beta chain was sequenced during a study of T-cell memory formation after mild COVID-19. Study-wide background: TCR clusters mostly belonged to single donors. Study-level findings and limits: Contracting clones from day 15 to 85 had balanced CD4/CD8; later expanders favoured CD4+.

The table lists this clonotype with a few counts. Its antigen remains unidentified. V shed 7 bases and J shed 2 bases, with 18 bases lying between them. Germline V gene sequence: CDR1 SNHLY, CDR2 FYNNEI. CDR3 length: 16 amino acids. MiXCR was run by TCRdb on the 5' RACE reads, yielding one entry per CDR3 protein. The sample lists roughly 560,000 distinct CDR3 sequences; 20% were seen once. The TCR originated in an adult woman who had mild COVID-19 (a few samples of this study predate the infection). Cell type and time point are not known. Source material: PBMCs or a T cell subset sorted from them (not recorded which). The V call is TRBV2, the J call TRBJ2-1, with D perhaps matching TRBD1 (6 bases). CDR3 protein: CASTKGHGRTYNEQFF. CDR3 DNA sequence: TGTGCCAGCACTAAGGGACATGGAAGGACCTACAATGAGCAGTTCTTC.